Below are 22 T cell receptor beta chains sequenced from a single sample in a study of glioma-infiltrating T cells after dendritic cell vaccination. The time point denotes: after dendritic cell vaccination, including at tumor progression/relapse. The protocol was immunoSEQ multiplex PCR, while the TCRdb copy is restricted to in-frame clones and leaves out a portion. The table shows about 94,000 clones, with around 80% occurring only once. Material: blood, obtained after dendritic cell vaccination. Receptors originate from a human donor with glioblastoma.

The chain joins TRBV25-1 to TRBJ2-7; 8 bases are a match to TRBD1. The junction had 4 bases not matched to a gene; V was cut back by 4 bases and J by 2 bases. Germline-derived CDR1 and CDR2 are MGHDK and SYGVNS. The CDR3 loop spans 14 amino acids. CDR3 sequence: CASSGTGITYEQYF. CDR3 DNA sequence: TGTGCCAGCAGTGGGACAGGGATTACCTACGAGCAGTACTTC.

This clone came up a few times. The chain couples TRBV7-9 to TRBJ1-4; D gene uncertain. The CDR3 spans 16 residues. Germline V gene lookup returns CDR1 SEHNR and CDR2 FQNEAQ (reference sequence). V was clipped by 5 bases and J by 8 bases, with 21 bases between them. As DNA, the CDR3 is TGTGCCAGCAGCCCCCGATATGGGGAGGTTAGGGAAAAACTGTTTTTT. Encoded protein: CASSPRYGEVREKLFF.

The chain employs TRBV7-9 and TRBJ2-5, with 7 bases matching TRBD1. CDR1 and CDR2 from the germline V gene are SEHNR and FQNEAQ (reference sequence). V shed 3 bases, J shed 5 bases, and the junction held 6 bases outside the gene matches. The CDR3 extends over 14 amino acids. CDR3: CASSLLGRGETQYF. For the CDR3, the DNA is TGTGCCAGCAGCTTGTTGGGCAGGGGGGAGACCCAGTACTTC.

In this sample, this clone turned up a few times. The V and J genes are TRBV5-1 and TRBJ2-1; a weak D match, TRBD1 (5 bases). The CDR3 consists of 16 residues. Trimming removed 0 bases at V and 4 bases at J, with 14 bases between. Germline CDR1 reads SGHRS; CDR2 reads YFSETQ. The CDR3 sequence is CASSLVARAAYNEQFF. CDR3 DNA: TGCGCCAGCAGCTTGGTAGCCAGGGCCGCATACAATGAGCAGTTCTTC.

The J gene is TRBJ1-2, the V gene TRBV20-1; 7 positions agree with TRBD1. In germline, CDR1 is DFQATT, CDR2 SNEGSKA (reference sequence). The CDR3 is 11 residues long. CDR3 residues: CRPGGGYGYTF. In DNA, the CDR3 is TGCAGGCCAGGGGGTGGGTATGGCTACACCTTC.

Concerning this clone: An end of the junction differs from the germline gene, which may be a read error. This sequence joins TRBV28 and TRBJ2-7; TRBD2 might be the D (5 bases). Germline V CDR1 and CDR2: MDHEN, SYDVKM. The length of the CDR3 is 13 residues. The CDR3 bases are TGTGCCAGCAGTTGGGCTAGCATCAACGAGGAGTACTTC. This translates into CASSWASINEEYF.

The chain is built from TRBV30 and TRBJ2-7, with 7 bases aligning to TRBD1. Germline values: CDR1 GTSNPN, CDR2 SVGIG (reference sequence). With V trimmed by 2 bases and J by 2 bases, 3 bases remained unmatched. The CDR3 sequence is 13 residues long. The chain's CDR3 is CAWSKTGPYEQYF. In DNA form, the CDR3 reads TGTGCCTGGAGTAAGACAGGGCCCTACGAGCAGTACTTC. Full variable domain (remainder filled in from reference TRBV30 and TRBJ2-7): SQTIHQWPATLVQPVGSPLSLECTVEGTSNPNLYWYRQAAGRGLQLLFYSVGIGQISSEVPQNLSASRPQDRQFILSSKKLLLSDSGFYLCAWSKTGPYEQYFGPGTRLTVT.

CDR3 sequence reads: CASSLWGQGEAFF. For the CDR3, the DNA is TGTGCCAGCAGCTTATGGGGACAGGGTGAAGCTTTCTTT. The chain employs TRBV7-3 and TRBJ1-1; 9 positions agree with TRBD1. Trimming cost V 2 bases and J 7 bases; bases outside gene matches: 2. The CDR3 is made up of 13 amino acids. In germline, CDR1 is SGHTA, CDR2 FQGTGA.

The V and J genes are TRBV5-1 and TRBJ2-7; 9 bases fit TRBD2. With 2 bases clipped from V and 4 bases from J, the junction kept 1 base outside the gene matches. The V gene's germline CDR1 is SGHRS and CDR2 YFSETQ. The CDR3 spans 13 residues. The CDR3 here is CASSFSGSYEQYF. CDR3 coding DNA: TGCGCCAGCAGCTTTAGCGGGAGTTACGAGCAGTACTTC.

This clone was counted only a few times. The rearrangement joins TRBV25-1 to TRBJ1-1; 7 bases are a match to TRBD1. The CDR3 has 15 residues. Germline CDR1 and CDR2: MGHDK and SYGVNS. V trimming: 3 bases; J trimming: 0 bases; junction bases outside the gene matches: 4. This chain's CDR3 is CASSEPGTVNTEAFF. CDR3 DNA: TGTGCCAGCAGTGAGCCCGGGACAGTGAACACTGAAGCTTTCTTT.

The chain employs TRBV28 and TRBJ1-4, with no clear D. Germline lookup yields CDR1 MDHEN and CDR2 SYDVKM. CDR3 length: 15 amino acids. V shed 2 bases and J shed 4 bases, with 11 bases lying between them. For the CDR3, the DNA is TGTGCCAGCAGTTTAAGCATGAGGAATAATGAAAAACTGTTTTTT. Amino acid sequence: CASSLSMRNNEKLFF.

This clone was observed a single time. The chain has TRBV7-6 and TRBJ1-1, with D tentatively TRBD1 (5 bases). CDR3 length: 16 amino acids. Per the germline V gene, CDR1 is SGHVS and CDR2 is FNYEAQ. Trimming pared 2 bases from V and 1 base from J, leaving 14 bases between. For the CDR3, the DNA is TGTGCCAGCAGCTTAATGTCAGGGCAGAAGAACACTGAAGCTTTCTTT. Translation gives CASSLMSGQKNTEAFF.

The chain is built from TRBV18 and TRBJ2-7, with D maybe TRBD2 (6 bases). V lost 5 bases to trimming and J lost 0 bases, with 14 bases between them. This CDR3 comprises 15 residues. Germline V gene sequence: CDR1 KGHSH, CDR2 LQKENI. CDR3 sequence reads: CASSFRGSSSYEQYF. In DNA form, the CDR3 reads TGTGCCAGCTCATTTCGGGGGTCGAGCTCCTACGAGCAGTACTTC.

The chain has TRBV28 and TRBJ1-1, with 7 bases matching TRBD1. V dropped 2 bases and J dropped 0; count of bases not matched to a gene: 6. Germline CDR1 is MDHEN and CDR2 is SYDVKM. The CDR3 is made up of 16 amino acids. CDR3 loop: CASSLRDSLMNTEAFF. In DNA form, the CDR3 reads TGTGCCAGCAGTTTACGGGACAGCCTCATGAACACTGAAGCTTTCTTT.

This sequence joins TRBV5-1 and TRBJ2-7; 12 bases fit TRBD2. The J segment lost 7 bases and the V segment lost 3 bases, leaving 8 bases of the junction unmatched. This CDR3 is built from 15 residues. Germline CDR1 SGHRS, CDR2 YFSETQ. The CDR3 nucleotides are TGCGCCAGCAGCTCAAGGACTAGCGGGGTGAGTGAGCAGTACTTC. Translation gives CASSSRTSGVSEQYF.

The rearrangement uses TRBV2 and TRBJ2-1, with 8 bases lining up with TRBD1. Germline values: CDR1 SNHLY, CDR2 FYNNEI. Losses at the gene ends were 6 bases for V and 6 bases for J; bases not matched to a gene: 4. The CDR3 totals 13 residues. As DNA, the CDR3 is TGTGCCAGCAGGCTGGACAGGGCCAATGAGCAGTTCTTC. As protein: CASRLDRANEQFF.

This chain links TRBV7-2 with TRBJ1-1; D gene uncertain. The CDR3 totals 13 residues. V was trimmed by 0 bases and J by 7 bases, leaving 9 bases between them. The germline V gene encodes CDR1 SGHTA and CDR2 FQGNSA. The CDR3 DNA follows: TGTGCCAGCAGCTTAGCTCCGGCAGGTGAAGCTTTCTTT. Amino acid sequence: CASSLAPAGEAFF.

This clone was counted a single time. V and J are TRBV5-8 and TRBJ2-5; TRBD2 is a possible D gene (7 bases). V was cut by 4 bases and J by 4 bases, with 17 bases left in between. CDR3 length equals 15 residues. CDR1 is SGHTS and CDR2 is YDEGEE in the germline V gene. The CDR3 coding sequence is TGTGCCAGCAGCCTCCCCCGGGGGGCGCGAGAGACCCAGTACTTC. Residues: CASSLPRGARETQYF.

The chain recombines TRBV7-2 with TRBJ2-5; 7 nucleotides line up with TRBD2. V lost 2 bases to trimming and J lost 5 bases; unmatched junction nucleotides: 5. Per germline, CDR1 SGHTA and CDR2 FQGNSA. There are 14 residues in the CDR3. In DNA, the CDR3 is TGTGCCAGCAGCTTAACGCGGGGGTCCGAGACCCAGTACTTC. Translation gives CASSLTRGSETQYF. Full variable domain (outside the CDR3, taken from reference TRBV7-2 and TRBJ2-5): GAGVSQSPSNKVTEKGKDVELRCDPISGHTALYWYRQSLGQGLEFLIYFQGNSAPDKSGLPSDRFSAERTGGSVSTLTIQRTQQEDSAVYLCASSLTRGSETQYFGPGTRLLVL.

This rearrangement joins TRBV2 to TRBJ2-1; 8 bases agree with TRBD2. Per germline, CDR1 SNHLY and CDR2 FYNNEI. J gave up 3 bases and V 3 bases, and 4 bases lay outside the gene matches. There are 15 residues in the CDR3. CDR3 in DNA: TGTGCCAGCAGTGAGGTAGCGGGGAACTACAATGAGCAGTTCTTC. Its protein is CASSEVAGNYNEQFF.

This chain joins TRBV29-1 and TRBJ2-7; TRBD2 matches 10 bases. The germline V gene encodes CDR1 SQVTM and CDR2 ANQGSEA. CDR3 length: 14 residues. The V and J ends lost 6 bases and 6 bases, in that order; junction bases with no gene match: 11. As DNA, the CDR3 is TGCAGCGTCCGAGCGGGGGGGCATTCTAGCGAGCAGTACTTC. It encodes CSVRAGGHSSEQYF.

The chain is built from TRBV11-1 and TRBJ1-6; D possibly corresponds to TRBD1 (5 bases). The germline V gene encodes CDR1 SGHAT and CDR2 FQDESV (reference sequence). The CDR3 is 15 amino acids. Trimming removed 2 bases from V and 6 bases from J, with 11 bases in between. Here the CDR3 reads CASSLWGVFNSPLHF. CDR3 DNA: TGTGCCAGCAGCTTATGGGGGGTGTTTAATTCACCCCTCCACTTT.